A single sample is the source of the 29 T cell receptor beta chains below, sequenced in a study of blood T cell repertoires in COVID-19. Only in-frame clones appear in the TCRdb table, and some are missing; sequencing was by immunoSEQ multiplex PCR. Of 300,000 to 350,000 clones detected, around 90% appear once; the ten largest clones hold 6% to 7%. The material sequenced was peripheral blood. The receptors shown here come from a woman aged 25-40 years with COVID-19, enrolled during active disease.

The chain links TRBV28 to TRBJ1-2, with 8 bases lining up with TRBD1. The CDR3 runs to 17 residues. Germline V CDR1 and CDR2: MDHEN, SYDVKM. J gave up 4 bases and V 4 bases, and 14 bases lay outside the gene matches. The CDR3 DNA reads TGTGCCAGCAGTTCATTAGGAACCCAGGGGGCTTCCTATGGCTACACCTTC. This gives the protein CASSSLGTQGASYGYTF.

The chain carries TRBV6-5 and TRBJ1-1, with 8 bases matching TRBD1. Germline-derived CDR1 and CDR2 are MNHEY and SVGAGI. The length of the CDR3 is 15 residues. V trimming: 6 bases; J trimming: 3 bases; junction bases outside the gene matches: 9. The CDR3 loop reads CASRSITGGDTEAFF. The CDR3 region has the DNA TGTGCCAGCAGATCGATCACAGGGGGGGACACTGAAGCTTTCTTT.

In regard to this clone: The same CDR3 also results from other DNA sequences found in this sample. The chain recombines TRBV7-2 with TRBJ2-5; the D gene is possibly TRBD1 (6 bases). This CDR3 region has 13 residues. The V end lost 5 bases, the J end lost 2 bases, and 9 bases lay between the germline ends. Germline CDR1 and CDR2: SGHTA and FQGNSA. CDR3 sequence: CASSLQGQETQYF. CDR3 nucleotides: TGTGCCAGCAGCCTACAGGGACAAGAGACCCAGTACTTC.

This chain joins TRBV18 and TRBJ1-6; TRBD1 might be the D (5 bases). This CDR3 comprises 14 residues. V was clipped by 3 bases and J by 10 bases, with 13 bases between them. From germline, CDR1 is KGHSH and CDR2 LQKENI. The CDR3 nucleotides are TGTGCCAGCTCACCGGGGCCAGGGAGGTCACCCCTCCACTTT. It is translated as CASSPGPGRSPLHF.

This chain links TRBV7-9 with TRBJ2-7, with unresolved D. There are 13 residues in the CDR3. Trimming pared 5 bases from V and 5 bases from J, leaving 13 bases between. The germline V gene has CDR1 SEHNR and CDR2 FQNEAQ (reference sequence). DNA for the CDR3: TGTGCCAGCAGCCGCCCACCCGGAGACGAGCAGTACTTC. This gives the protein CASSRPPGDEQYF.

This chain links TRBV18 with TRBJ2-7; tentative D call: TRBD2 (6 bases). V was shortened by 4 bases and J by 7 bases, with 14 bases between the two germline ends. CDR1 KGHSH and CDR2 LQKENI come from the germline V gene. CDR3 length: 13 residues. The CDR3 reads CASSRDIRGEQYF. The CDR3 DNA reads TGTGCCAGCTCACGCGACATCCGGGGGGAGCAGTACTTC. The full variable domain, with the rest looked up from reference TRBV18 and TRBJ2-7, is NAGVMQNPRHLVRRRGQEARLRCSPMKGHSHVYWYRQLPEEGLKFMVYLQKENIIDESGMPKERFSAEFPKEGPSILRIQQVVRGDSAAYFCASSRDIRGEQYFGPGTRLTVT.

V usage is TRBV4-3 and J usage is TRBJ2-5; possibly TRBD1 for D (6 bases). The germline V gene encodes CDR1 LGHNA and CDR2 YSLEER. The CDR3 loop spans 15 amino acids. V lost 1 base and J 3 bases, leaving 12 bases between the germline ends. CDR3 in DNA: TGCGCCAGCAGCCAAGCCCCGGGACACAAAGAGACCCAGTACTTC. Its translation: CASSQAPGHKETQYF.

This chain joins TRBV7-2 and TRBJ2-2; 14 positions agree with TRBD2. The germline CDR1 and CDR2 sequences are SGHTA and FQGNSA. Trimming at V came to 6 bases and at J to 1 base, leaving 7 bases not matched to a gene. This CDR3 is 18 amino acids long. CDR3 bases: TGTGCCAGCAGGCCCGGACTAGCGGGAGGAGGGAACACCGGGGAGCTGTTTTTT. This encodes CASRPGLAGGGNTGELFF. The full variable domain, rest sourced from reference TRBV7-2 and TRBJ2-2, is GAGVSQSPSNKVTEKGKDVELRCDPISGHTALYWYRQSLGQGLEFLIYFQGNSAPDKSGLPSDRFSAERTGGSVSTLTIQRTQQEDSAVYLCASRPGLAGGGNTGELFFGEGSRLTVL.

CDR3 bases: TGTGCCAGCTCACTCTCGTCTCAGGGGTCGGACACCGGGGAGCTGTTTTTT. Translating it yields CASSLSSQGSDTGELFF. The chain is built from TRBV18 and TRBJ2-2; TRBD1 might be the D (6 bases). Trimming took 4 bases from V and 3 from J, leaving 18 bases between them. The CDR3 contains 17 residues. Germline V gives CDR1 KGHSH, CDR2 LQKENI.

This sequence joins TRBV28 and TRBJ2-7; 9 bases fit TRBD1. The V gene end was trimmed by 2 bases and the J gene end by 2 bases; junction bases not matched to a gene: 7. Looked up from germline, CDR1 is MDHEN and CDR2 is SYDVKM. This CDR3 is 16 amino acids long. The CDR3, as DNA: TGTGCCAGCAGTTTAAATTTCGGGACAGGGACCTACGAGCAGTACTTC. Protein sequence: CASSLNFGTGTYEQYF. The entire variable domain, with the rest obtained from reference TRBV28 and TRBJ2-7, is as follows: DVKVTQSSRYLVKRTGEKVFLECVQDMDHENMFWYRQDPGLGLRLIYFSYDVKMKEKGDIPEGYSVSREKKERFSLILESASTNQTSMYLCASSLNFGTGTYEQYFGPGTRLTVT.

The CDR3 loop reads CASSIRLAGDEDTQYF. The CDR3 coding sequence is TGTGCCAGCAGCATCCGACTAGCGGGAGACGAAGATACGCAGTATTTT. The V gene is TRBV5-4, the J gene TRBJ2-3; 12 bases are a match to TRBD2. J was trimmed by 5 bases and V by 4 bases; bases with no gene match: 8. The CDR3 has 16 residues. Germline V gene data show CDR1 as SGHNT and CDR2 as YYREEE (reference sequence).

V usage is TRBV5-8 and J usage is TRBJ1-5, with TRBD1 identical over 7 bases. Germline V gene lookup returns CDR1 SGHTS and CDR2 YDEGEE. The V gene end was trimmed by 1 base and the J gene end by 5 bases; junction bases not matched to a gene: 3. The CDR3 consists of 14 residues. CDR3: CASSLRGGYQPQHF. The CDR3 bases are TGTGCCAGCAGCTTGAGAGGGGGCTATCAGCCCCAGCATTTT.

This clone has just a few counts. The rearrangement uses TRBV11-2 and TRBJ2-7, with D unclear. V was trimmed by 2 bases and J by 0 bases, leaving 8 bases between them. The CDR3 contains 14 residues. Germline CDR1 reads SGHAT; CDR2 reads FQNNGV. Here the CDR3 DNA reads TGTGCCAGCAGCTTAACAGTTTCCTCCTACGAGCAGTACTTC. Translating gives CASSLTVSSYEQYF.

The chain uses TRBV5-5 and TRBJ1-1; D gene ambiguous. Trimming stripped 5 bases from V and 3 bases from J, with 14 bases between. Germline V gene sequence: CDR1 SGHKS, CDR2 YYEKEE (reference sequence). The CDR3 runs 14 residues. The CDR3 DNA reads as TGTGCCAGCAGTCGCACACCTCCTTACACTGAAGCTTTCTTT. The encoded protein is CASSRTPPYTEAFF.

The chain links TRBV7-9 to TRBJ1-2; perhaps TRBD1 as D (5 bases). In germline, CDR1 is SEHNR, CDR2 FQNEAQ (reference sequence). CDR3 size: 13 residues. V was clipped by 5 bases and J by 2 bases, with 9 bases between them. The CDR3 reads CASSTDRNYGYTF. The CDR3, as DNA: TGTGCCAGCAGCACCGACAGAAACTATGGCTACACCTTC.

This clone appeared a single time. The chain joins TRBV3-1 (or the pseudogene TRBV3-2) to TRBJ2-5; 10 bases line up with TRBD2. Germline V gene data show CDR1 as LGHDT and CDR2 as YNNKEL (reference sequence). V dropped 6 bases and J dropped 5; count of bases not matched to a gene: 6. The CDR3 has 14 amino acids. The CDR3 coding sequence is TGTGCCAGCAGTCTAGCGGGAGAGATGGAGACCCAGTACTTC. This translates into CASSLAGEMETQYF.

The chain uses TRBV3-1 (or the pseudogene TRBV3-2) and TRBJ2-5; 7 nucleotides agree with TRBD1. Trimming took 6 bases from V and 4 from J; bases not matched to a gene: 11. The CDR3 covers 15 residues. CDR1 is LGHDT and CDR2 is YNNKEL in the germline V gene (reference sequence). CDR3 DNA: TGTGCCAGCAGTTCCGCTACAGGGGCGGCAGAGACCCAGTACTTC. Translated, it gives CASSSATGAAETQYF.

This clone has a handful of counts. The rearrangement links TRBV28 to TRBJ1-5; TRBD1 matches 8 bases. The CDR3 is made up of 15 amino acids. V was pared by 6 bases and J by 2 bases, with 6 bases of the junction left unmatched. Per germline, CDR1 MDHEN and CDR2 SYDVKM. The DNA of the CDR3 is TGTGCCAGCAGGAAACAGGGGGGCGGCAATCAGCCCCAGCATTTT. Translating gives CASRKQGGGNQPQHF.

The genes are TRBV7-2 and TRBJ2-3, with TRBD1 as a possible D gene (5 bases). Germline V gene sequence: CDR1 SGHTA, CDR2 FQGNSA. Trimming shortened V by 7 bases and J by 2 bases, and 22 bases separated the two germline ends. There are 17 residues in the CDR3. The DNA of the CDR3 is TGTGCCAGCACCAGGGTTTCCAACCCCGCAAACACAGATACGCAGTATTTT. Amino acids: CASTRVSNPANTDTQYF.

The CDR3 DNA reads as TGCGCCAGCAGCCAAGGAGAGAGTGCAACTAATGAAAAACTGTTTTTT. Protein sequence: CASSQGESATNEKLFF. The rearrangement joins TRBV4-3 to TRBJ1-4; D remains unclear. CDR1 is LGHNA, CDR2 YSLEER, per germline. The CDR3 spans 16 residues. V was cut by 1 base and J by 0 bases, with 9 bases left in between.

A note on this clone: Within the sample, other DNA sequences also encode this same CDR3. The CDR3 is CAWSVQGNEQYF. CDR3 sequence (DNA): TGTGCCTGGAGTGTACAGGGAAACGAGCAGTACTTC. The chain is built from TRBV30 and TRBJ2-7; a possible D gene is TRBD1 (6 bases). V shed 0 bases and J shed 5 bases, with 8 bases lying between them. The CDR3 is 12 amino acids. The germline V gene has CDR1 GTSNPN and CDR2 SVGIG (reference sequence).

In this sample, this clone turned up once. The V call is TRBV4-2, the J call TRBJ2-1; D remains unclear. CDR1 and CDR2 (germline): LGHNA, YNFKEQ. The CDR3 runs 15 residues. V dropped 1 base and J dropped 0 bases, with 7 bases sitting between them. CDR3 in amino acids: CASSQVTASYNEQFF. CDR3 in DNA: TGTGCCAGCAGCCAAGTAACAGCCTCCTACAATGAGCAGTTCTTC.

In DNA, the CDR3 is TGTGCCAGCAGCGACTACAGCGATCAGCCCCAGCATTTT. Translating it yields CASSDYSDQPQHF. The chain links TRBV7-8 to TRBJ1-5; no clear D gene. Germline CDR1 SGHVS, CDR2 FQNEAQ. This CDR3 region has 13 residues. Trimming took off 5 bases at V and 5 bases at J, with 10 bases between the two ends.

The chain combines TRBV4-1 with TRBJ2-7; TRBD2 matches 10 bases. J was trimmed by 5 bases and V by 3 bases; bases with no gene match: 7. The CDR3 consists of 15 residues. The germline V gene has CDR1 MGHRA and CDR2 YSYEKL. The CDR3 bases are TGCGCCAGCAGCCAGGTAGGACTAGCGGAGCACGAGCAGTACTTC. Translation gives CASSQVGLAEHEQYF.

The V gene is TRBV11-3, the J gene TRBJ1-1, with TRBD1 as a possible D gene (6 bases). The CDR3 contains 13 residues. Trimming removed 0 bases from V and 8 bases from J, with 10 bases in between. CDR1 and CDR2 (germline): SGHNT, YENEEA. The CDR3 loop is CASSLEQGLEAFF. In DNA form, the CDR3 reads TGTGCCAGCAGCTTAGAACAGGGCCTCGAAGCTTTCTTT. The complete variable domain, with remaining parts taken from reference TRBV11-3 and TRBJ1-1, reads EAGVVQSPRYKIIEKKQPVAFWCNPISGHNTLYWYLQNLGQGPELLIRYENEEAVDDSQLPKDRFSAERLKGVDSTLKIQPAELGDSAVYLCASSLEQGLEAFFGQGTRLTVV.

The chain has TRBV2 and TRBJ1-1; D is undetermined. The germline V and J ends were trimmed by 4 bases and 11 bases, with 14 bases remaining between them. Germline loops: CDR1 SNHLY, CDR2 FYNNEI. The CDR3 is 12 amino acids. The CDR3: CASSGEIVGAFF. The CDR3 DNA reads as TGTGCCAGCAGTGGGGAGATAGTAGGGGCTTTCTTT. Together with reference TRBV2 and TRBJ1-1, the CDR3 gives the full variable domain: EPEVTQTPSHQVTQMGQEVILRCVPISNHLYFYWYRQILGQKVEFLVSFYNNEISEKSEIFDDQFSVERPDGSNFTLKIRSTKLEDSAMYFCASSGEIVGAFFGQGTRLTVV.

The V and J genes are TRBV18 and TRBJ2-7; tentatively, D is TRBD1 (5 bases). Germline V lookup: CDR1 KGHSH, CDR2 LQKENI. V was pared by 0 bases and J by 5 bases, with 17 bases between. This CDR3 spans 16 amino acids. The chain's CDR3 is CASSPPPGYNENEQYF. The CDR3 DNA sequence: TGTGCCAGCTCACCACCCCCAGGGTATAACGAAAACGAGCAGTACTTC.

This clone was seen a single time. The rearrangement uses TRBV7-2 and TRBJ2-7, with 9 bases fitting TRBD1. J lost 5 bases, V lost 5 bases, and 7 bases had no gene match. Germline V gene lookup returns CDR1 SGHTA and CDR2 FQGNSA. This CDR3 region has 14 residues. CDR3 coding DNA: TGTGCCAGCAGCGCGCGGGACAGGGCCCACGAGCAGTACTTC. Amino acids: CASSARDRAHEQYF.

The J gene is TRBJ2-6, the V gene TRBV4-3, with D perhaps TRBD1 (6 bases). Germline V gives CDR1 LGHNA, CDR2 YSLEER. The CDR3 covers 17 residues. With 0 bases removed from V and 2 bases from J, the gap between germline ends came to 11 bases. This CDR3 reads CASSQEGHRTGANVLTF. CDR3 nucleotides: TGCGCCAGCAGCCAAGAGGGACACCGGACTGGGGCCAACGTCCTGACTTTC.